Listed below are T cell receptor beta chains from one sample, sequenced in a study of a mutant IDH1 vaccine in newly diagnosed glioma. No antigen has been identified for these receptors. Assay: immunoSEQ multiplex PCR; the TCRdb copy retains only in-frame clones and omits some. The data hold some 33,000 clones, with 81% observed a single time. Sequenced here: PBMCs, sampled from a glioma patient whose treatment included an IDH1 peptide vaccine. All receptors come from a man aged 30 to 39 with glioma. Both conserved end residues are part of each CDR3. D genes are given only for firm matches. Size is omitted from some rows. Given values are once, few, many or a class for expanded clones.

cdr3_aa cdr3_nt clone_size j_call v_call d_call
CASSWTVSGGGYEQYF TGTGCCAGCAGTTGGACTGTATCGGGGGGGGGCTACGAGCAGTACTTC . TRBJ2-7 TRBV6-5 TRBD2
CASRATRDRGLTGELFF TGTGCCAGCAGGGCCACCCGGGACAGGGGGCTTACCGGGGAGCTGTTTTTT . TRBJ2-2 TRBV7-9 TRBD1
CASSYQGGSATLDPEAFF TGTGCCAGCAGTTACCAGGGAGGGTCAGCAACATTGGACCCTGAAGCTTTCTTT . TRBJ1-1 TRBV27 .
CASSPGTGSGISNQPQHF TGTGCCAGTAGTCCCGGGACAGGGAGCGGCATAAGCAATCAGCCCCAGCATTTT . TRBJ1-5 TRBV19 TRBD1
CATSRPGTGDNTIYF TGTGCCACCAGCAGGCCGGGGACAGGGGATAACACCATATATTTT . TRBJ1-3 TRBV15 TRBD1
CASSQPRLAGVKQYF TGTGCCAGCAGCCAACCACGACTAGCGGGAGTCAAGCAGTACTTC . TRBJ2-7 TRBV5-6 TRBD2
CASSILDRIGNTIYF TGTGCCAGCAGCATCTTGGACAGGATCGGAAACACCATATATTTT few TRBJ1-3 TRBV7-9 TRBD1
CASSARLGFGTEAFF TGTGCCAGCAGCGCCAGGCTTGGATTTGGCACTGAAGCTTTCTTT . TRBJ1-1 TRBV2 .
CASSVRQGANEQYF TGTGCCAGCAGTGTGCGGCAGGGGGCTAACGAGCAGTACTTC . TRBJ2-7 TRBV2 TRBD1
CASSSRGRLNTEAFF TGTGCCAGCAGTAGCAGGGGGCGCTTGAACACTGAAGCTTTCTTT . TRBJ1-1 TRBV6-5 TRBD1
CASSIGISGQGPGGYTF TGTGCCAGTAGTATAGGGATCTCGGGACAGGGGCCAGGCGGCTACACCTTC . TRBJ1-2 TRBV19 TRBD1
CASSQRVAGNSPLHF TGCGCCAGCAGCCAGAGAGTGGCAGGGAATTCACCCCTCCACTTT . TRBJ1-6 TRBV4-1 .
CASSGGQLSRVEQYF TGTGCCAGCAGTGGGGGACAGCTTAGTCGGGTCGAGCAGTACTTC . TRBJ2-7 TRBV6-1 TRBD1
CASSLASPTGNTIYF TGTGCCAGCAGCTTAGCATCCCCCACTGGAAACACCATATATTTT . TRBJ1-3 TRBV7-6 .
CASTSSGVNYGYTF TGTGCCAGCACCTCATCCGGAGTAAACTATGGCTACACCTTC . TRBJ1-2 TRBV6-5 .
CASRDRPTYEQYF TGTGCCAGCAGGGACAGGCCTACCTACGAGCAGTACTTC . TRBJ2-7 TRBV6-5 TRBD1
CSVEDWGSGDYEQYF TGCAGCGTTGAAGATTGGGGTAGCGGAGACTACGAGCAGTACTTC . TRBJ2-7 TRBV29-1 .
CASKTGEVGELFF TGCGCCAGCAAGACAGGGGAGGTCGGGGAGCTGTTTTTT . TRBJ2-2 TRBV5-1 TRBD1
CATSSPKDTNSYEQYF TGTGCCACCAGCAGCCCCAAAGACACCAACTCCTACGAGCAGTACTTC . TRBJ2-7 TRBV15 .
CASSERAGASSNEAFF TGTGCCAGCAGTGAAAGAGCAGGGGCCAGTTCGAATGAAGCTTTCTTT . TRBJ1-1 TRBV2 .
CASTPIRLAGANTGELFF TGTGCCAGCACCCCGATTCGACTAGCGGGAGCGAACACCGGGGAGCTGTTTTTT . TRBJ2-2 TRBV2 TRBD2
CASSWPRGSGSSYNEQFF TGTGCCAGCAGCTGGCCCAGGGGAAGCGGGAGCTCCTACAATGAGCAGTTCTTC . TRBJ2-1 TRBV7-9 TRBD2
CASSESPSGGEKLFF TGTGCCAGCAGTGAAAGTCCGTCTGGTGGGGAAAAACTGTTTTTT few TRBJ1-4 TRBV2 .
CASSDRDRGYEQYF TGTGCCAGCAGCGACCGGGACAGGGGCTACGAGCAGTACTTC . TRBJ2-7 TRBV7-9 TRBD1
CAWSEGTGGDYPQHF TGTGCCTGGAGTGAAGGGACAGGGGGCGATTATCCCCAGCATTTT few TRBJ1-5 TRBV30 TRBD1
CASSLSGDTPGNTEAFF TGTGCCAGCAGTTTATCGGGGGACACCCCGGGGAACACTGAAGCTTTCTTT . TRBJ1-1 TRBV27 .
CASSSLADEGETQYF TGTGCCAGCAGCTCATTAGCGGATGAGGGGGAGACCCAGTACTTC few TRBJ2-5 TRBV7-9 .
CASSLTGYQPQHF TGTGCCAGTAGTCTGACAGGGTACCAGCCCCAGCATTTT few TRBJ1-5 TRBV19 TRBD1
CASPSPGELFF TGTGCCAGCCCGAGTCCCGGGGAGCTGTTTTTT . TRBJ2-2 TRBV6-1 .
CASSPAPATRDQPQHF TGCGCCAGCAGCCCAGCTCCGGCCACGAGGGATCAGCCCCAGCATTTT . TRBJ1-5 TRBV4-1 .
CASTQTGRTGANVLTF TGTGCCAGCACCCAGACAGGGCGGACTGGGGCCAACGTCCTGACTTTC . TRBJ2-6 TRBV2 TRBD1
CASSRWQGKPNTEAFF TGTGCCAGCAGCCGGTGGCAGGGTAAACCTAACACTGAAGCTTTCTTT . TRBJ1-1 TRBV5-5 .
CAWRRTGSEMDYTF TGTGCCTGGAGGAGGACAGGGAGTGAGATGGACTACACCTTC few TRBJ1-2 TRBV30 TRBD1
CASSASGQGTETQYF TGTGCCAGCAGTGCCTCGGGGCAGGGGACGGAGACCCAGTACTTC . TRBJ2-5 TRBV28 .
CASSFAGLNTEAFF TGTGCCAGCAGCTTCGCCGGATTGAACACTGAAGCTTTCTTT . TRBJ1-1 TRBV9 .
CASSLGSRTRGTQYF TGTGCCAGCAGCTTGGGTTCACGAACCAGGGGTACGCAGTATTTT once TRBJ2-3 TRBV5-4 .
CASSPYGSSYNEQFF TGTGCCAGCAGCCCTTACGGAAGCTCCTACAATGAGCAGTTCTTC once TRBJ2-1 TRBV9 .
CASSFQGTGGYNEQFF TGTGCCAGCAGCTTCCAAGGGACAGGGGGCTACAATGAGCAGTTCTTC . TRBJ2-1 TRBV9 TRBD1
CASSLSGSSGAANTGELFF TGTGCCAGCAGCTTATCGGGATCTAGCGGGGCCGCGAACACCGGGGAGCTGTTTTTT . TRBJ2-2 TRBV7-8 TRBD2
CAIRDREYEQYF TGTGCCATCAGGGACAGGGAGTACGAGCAGTACTTC . TRBJ2-7 TRBV10-3 TRBD1
CASSFSGTSGYNEQFF TGCGCCAGCAGCTTCTCCGGGACTAGCGGATACAATGAGCAGTTCTTC once TRBJ2-1 TRBV5-1 TRBD2
CASSFAGQGNTGELFF TGTGCCAGCAGCTTTGCGGGACAGGGTAACACCGGGGAGCTGTTTTTT . TRBJ2-2 TRBV7-6 TRBD1
CATSRGDRGLNQPQHF TGTGCCACCAGCAGAGGGGACAGGGGTCTGAATCAGCCCCAGCATTTT . TRBJ1-5 TRBV15 TRBD1
CASHLGRGSALRETQYF TGTGCCAGCCACCTCGGGAGAGGCAGCGCCCTGAGGGAGACCCAGTACTTC . TRBJ2-5 TRBV27 .
CASSAGSGQNTIYF TGTGCCAGCAGCGCGGGATCGGGACAGAACACCATATATTTT . TRBJ1-3 TRBV7-2 TRBD1
CASSLVVGLAVYNEQFF TGTGCCAGCAGCTTAGTCGTTGGGCTAGCGGTTTACAATGAGCAGTTCTTC . TRBJ2-1 TRBV7-2 TRBD2
CASSPEVYNEQFF TGTGCCAGCTCACCTGAAGTTTACAATGAGCAGTTCTTC once TRBJ2-1 TRBV18 .
CASSPQGTGELFF TGTGCCAGTAGTCCTCAGGGAACCGGGGAGCTGTTTTTT . TRBJ2-2 TRBV19 .